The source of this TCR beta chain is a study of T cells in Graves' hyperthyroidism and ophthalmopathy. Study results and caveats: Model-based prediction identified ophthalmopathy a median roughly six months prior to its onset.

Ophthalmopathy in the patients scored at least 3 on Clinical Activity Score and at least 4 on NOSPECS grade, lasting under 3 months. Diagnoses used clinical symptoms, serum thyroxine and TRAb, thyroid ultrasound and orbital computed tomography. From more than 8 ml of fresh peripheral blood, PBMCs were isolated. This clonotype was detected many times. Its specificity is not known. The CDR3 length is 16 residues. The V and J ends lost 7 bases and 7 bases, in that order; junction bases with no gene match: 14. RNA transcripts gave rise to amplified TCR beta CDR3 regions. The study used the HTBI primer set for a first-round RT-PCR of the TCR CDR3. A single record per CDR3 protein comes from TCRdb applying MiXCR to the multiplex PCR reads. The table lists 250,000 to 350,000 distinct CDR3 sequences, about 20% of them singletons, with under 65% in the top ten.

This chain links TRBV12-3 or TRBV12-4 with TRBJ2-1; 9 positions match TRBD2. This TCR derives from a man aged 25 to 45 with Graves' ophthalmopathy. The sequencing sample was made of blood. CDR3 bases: TGTGCCAGCACCCTAAGAGGGCTAGCGGGGAATAATGAGCAGTTCTTC. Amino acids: CASTLRGLAGNNEQFF.